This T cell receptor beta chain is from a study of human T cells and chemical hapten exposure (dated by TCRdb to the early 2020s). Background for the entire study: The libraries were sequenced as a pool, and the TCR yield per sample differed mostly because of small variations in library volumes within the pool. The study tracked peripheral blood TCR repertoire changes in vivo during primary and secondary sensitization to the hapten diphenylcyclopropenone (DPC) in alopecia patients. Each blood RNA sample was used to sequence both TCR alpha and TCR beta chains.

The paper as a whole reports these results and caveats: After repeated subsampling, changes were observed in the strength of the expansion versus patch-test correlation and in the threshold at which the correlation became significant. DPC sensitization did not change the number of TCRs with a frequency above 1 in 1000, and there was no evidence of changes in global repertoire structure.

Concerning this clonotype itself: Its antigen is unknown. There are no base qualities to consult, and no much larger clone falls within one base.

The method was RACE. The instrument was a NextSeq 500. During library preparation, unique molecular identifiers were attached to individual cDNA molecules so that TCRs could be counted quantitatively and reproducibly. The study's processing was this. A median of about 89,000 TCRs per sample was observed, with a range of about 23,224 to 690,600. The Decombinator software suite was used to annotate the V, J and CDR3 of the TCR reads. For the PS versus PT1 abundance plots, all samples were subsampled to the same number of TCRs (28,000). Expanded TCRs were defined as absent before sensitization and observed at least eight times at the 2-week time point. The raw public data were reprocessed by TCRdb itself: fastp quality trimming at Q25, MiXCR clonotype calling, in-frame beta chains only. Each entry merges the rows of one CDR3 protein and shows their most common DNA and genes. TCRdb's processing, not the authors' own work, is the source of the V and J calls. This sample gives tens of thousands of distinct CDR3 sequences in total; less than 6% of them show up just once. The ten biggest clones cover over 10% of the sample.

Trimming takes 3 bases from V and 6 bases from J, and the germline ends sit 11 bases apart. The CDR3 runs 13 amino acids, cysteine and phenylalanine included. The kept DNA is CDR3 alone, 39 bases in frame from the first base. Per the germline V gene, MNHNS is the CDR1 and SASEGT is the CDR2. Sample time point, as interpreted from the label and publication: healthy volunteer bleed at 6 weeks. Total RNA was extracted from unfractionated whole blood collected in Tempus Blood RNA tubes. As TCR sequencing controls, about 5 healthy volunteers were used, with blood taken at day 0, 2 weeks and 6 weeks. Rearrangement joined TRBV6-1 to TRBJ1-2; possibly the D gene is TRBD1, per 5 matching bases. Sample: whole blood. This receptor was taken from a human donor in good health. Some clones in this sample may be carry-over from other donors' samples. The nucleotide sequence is TGTGCCAGCAGTGATGGGGGAGCCCATGGCTACACCTTC. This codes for CASSDGGAHGYTF.